These 18 T cell receptor beta chains were all obtained from the same sample, sequenced in a study of cytomegalovirus exposure and HLA in healthy donors. PCR primers comprised 60 Vbeta and 13 Jbeta primers. The data were produced by immunoSEQ multiplex PCR, yet TCRdb's version contains in-frame clones alone and is incomplete. The sample table sets out tens of thousands of clones. Sequenced material: PBMCs. These receptors all stem from a man in his fifties in good health and CMV-seropositive.

V usage is TRBV25-1 and J usage is TRBJ2-1; TRBD1 aligns across 7 bases. Looked up from germline, CDR1 is MGHDK and CDR2 is SYGVNS. The CDR3 extends over 17 amino acids. V dropped 5 bases and J dropped 4; count of bases not matched to a gene: 14. The CDR3 sequence: CASSSQGGAWTYNEQFF. CDR3 DNA: TGTGCCAGCAGTAGTCAAGGGGGCGCTTGGACGTACAATGAGCAGTTCTTC. The variable domain in full, with the rest retrieved from reference TRBV25-1 and TRBJ2-1, is EADIYQTPRYLVIGTGKKITLECSQTMGHDKMYWYQQDPGMELHLIHYSYGVNSTEKGDLSSESTVSRIRTEHFPLTLESARPSHTSQYLCASSSQGGAWTYNEQFFGPGTRLTVL.

The CDR3 DNA reads TGTGCCAGCAGCACCCTGAGAGGGCAGTCTGCCAATGAGCAGTTCTTC. Its protein is CASSTLRGQSANEQFF. V is TRBV11-3 and J is TRBJ2-1; TRBD2 might be the D (5 bases). The germline V gene has CDR1 SGHNT and CDR2 YENEEA. CDR3 length equals 16 residues. The V end was cut by 5 bases, the J end by 6 bases, with 20 bases between.

This chain joins TRBV15 and TRBJ2-7; 7 nucleotides match TRBD1. CDR1 is LNHNV and CDR2 is YYDKDF in the germline V gene (reference sequence). V shed 3 bases, J shed 2 bases, and the junction held 4 bases outside the gene matches. The CDR3 runs 14 residues. For the CDR3, the DNA is TGTGCCACCAGCAGGACGGGACAGACCTACGAGCAGTACTTC. It encodes CATSRTGQTYEQYF.

The chain links TRBV4-2 to TRBJ1-5, with D maybe TRBD1 (5 bases). Germline V CDR1 and CDR2: LGHNA, YNFKEQ. The CDR3 sequence is 16 residues long. V was cut by 4 bases and J by 2 bases, with 15 bases left in between. The CDR3 spells CASSPLGDSGNQPQHF. CDR3 nucleotides: TGTGCCAGCAGCCCTTTAGGGGATTCGGGCAATCAGCCCCAGCATTTT.

The chain has TRBV19 and TRBJ1-4; tentatively, D is TRBD1 (6 bases). There are 14 residues in the CDR3. The germline CDR1 and CDR2 sequences are LNHDA and SQIVND (reference sequence). Trimming took 5 bases from V and 1 from J, leaving 8 bases between them. The CDR3: CASSVQGTNEKLFF. For the CDR3, the DNA is TGTGCCAGTAGTGTACAGGGAACTAATGAAAAACTGTTTTTT.

The chain employs TRBV6-1 and TRBJ2-3, with D possibly matching TRBD2 (6 bases). There are 15 residues in the CDR3. Germline-derived CDR1 and CDR2 are MNHNS and SASEGT. V was clipped by 6 bases and J by 1 base, with 14 bases between them. As DNA, the CDR3 is TGTGCCAGCAGCCAGCGGGCTTCTGGCACAGATACGCAGTATTTT. Protein product: CASSQRASGTDTQYF.

The chain employs TRBV11-3 and TRBJ1-2, with D possibly being TRBD1 (5 bases). Between the trimmed V and J ends, which lost 5 bases and 10 bases, there was a span of 23 bases. Germline V CDR1 and CDR2: SGHNT, YENEEA. The CDR3 covers 15 residues. The CDR3 loop is CASSVDSVRRGVYTF. The CDR3 DNA reads as TGTGCCAGCAGCGTCGACAGCGTTCGCCGGGGGGTCTACACCTTC.

CDR3 protein: CASSFSGSGNYEQYF. The CDR3, as DNA: TGTGCCAGCAGCTTTAGCGGGAGTGGTAACTACGAGCAGTACTTC. The chain joins TRBV7-2 to TRBJ2-7, with TRBD2 matching over 9 bases. J was trimmed by 3 bases and V by 3 bases; bases with no gene match: 6. CDR1 and CDR2 from the germline V gene are SGHTA and FQGNSA. This CDR3 has 15 amino acids. Drawing the rest from reference TRBV7-2 and TRBJ2-7, the complete variable domain is GAGVSQSPSNKVTEKGKDVELRCDPISGHTALYWYRQSLGQGLEFLIYFQGNSAPDKSGLPSDRFSAERTGGSVSTLTIQRTQQEDSAVYLCASSFSGSGNYEQYFGPGTRLTVT.

CDR3 sequence reads: CASSQDPTYTGELFF. The DNA of the CDR3 is TGCGCCAGCAGCCAAGACCCCACTTACACCGGGGAGCTGTTTTTT. This chain links TRBV4-3 with TRBJ2-2; D not certain. This CDR3 is 15 amino acids long. Germline V lookup: CDR1 LGHNA, CDR2 YSLEER. Between the trimmed V and J ends, which lost 0 bases and 3 bases, there was a span of 8 bases.

The rearrangement joins TRBV27 to TRBJ1-5; the D is unclear. This CDR3 has 15 residues. Trimming removed 4 bases at V and 0 bases at J, with 10 bases between. Per the germline V gene, CDR1 is MNHEY and CDR2 is SMNVEV (reference sequence). The CDR3: CASSSRRSSNQPQHF. Here the CDR3 DNA reads TGTGCCAGCAGTTCGCGGCGGTCTAGCAATCAGCCCCAGCATTTT.

This chain joins TRBV11-3 and TRBJ2-3, with TRBD2 identical over 11 bases. CDR1 is SGHNT, CDR2 YENEEA, per germline. With V trimmed by 5 bases and J by 2 bases, 6 bases remained unmatched. This CDR3 has 16 amino acids. CDR3 protein: CASSTLGLADTDTQYF. The CDR3 nucleotides read TGTGCCAGCAGCACCCTGGGACTAGCGGACACAGATACGCAGTATTTT.

The chain has TRBV25-1 and TRBJ2-7; the match to TRBD1 covers 7 bases. With 5 bases clipped from V and 3 bases from J, the junction kept 13 bases outside the gene matches. The CDR3 totals 16 residues. CDR1 and CDR2 (germline): MGHDK, SYGVNS. For the CDR3, the DNA is TGTGCCAGCAGTCACCCCTGGGACAGTGGATTCTACGAGCAGTACTTC. As protein: CASSHPWDSGFYEQYF.

The chain joins TRBV4-3 to TRBJ2-1, with TRBD2 identical over 15 bases. CDR3 size: 19 residues. CDR1 and CDR2 from the germline V gene are LGHNA and YSLEER. With V trimmed by 0 bases and J by 8 bases, 11 bases remained unmatched. CDR3 residues: CASSQESGGLAGGFHEQFF. The CDR3 DNA sequence: TGCGCCAGCAGCCAAGAGAGCGGTGGACTAGCGGGAGGGTTCCATGAGCAGTTCTTC.

The chain is built from TRBV15 and TRBJ1-1; TRBD1 agrees at 9 bases. Germline loops: CDR1 LNHNV, CDR2 YYDKDF (reference sequence). The CDR3 totals 13 residues. Germline trimming cut 6 bases from V and 7 bases from J; bases unmatched to any gene: 6. This chain's CDR3 is CATSLDRGNEAFF. For the CDR3, the DNA is TGTGCCACCAGTCTCGACAGGGGGAATGAAGCTTTCTTT.

The chain has TRBV9 and TRBJ2-1; D is undetermined. Germline V lookup: CDR1 SGDLS, CDR2 YYNGEE. Deletions cut 5 bases from V and 7 bases from J, with 10 bases between. CDR3 length equals 12 residues. The chain's CDR3 is CASSRMRNEQFF. CDR3 DNA sequence: TGTGCCAGCAGTAGGATGAGGAATGAGCAGTTCTTC.

This chain joins TRBV29-1 and TRBJ2-3, with D perhaps TRBD1 (6 bases). The CDR3 totals 14 residues. Germline V gene sequence: CDR1 SQVTM, CDR2 ANQGSEA. V gave up 5 bases and J gave up 0 bases, with 12 bases separating them. Here the CDR3 DNA reads TGCAGCGTTTCAACAGGGTCGAGCACAGATACGCAGTATTTT. Amino acid sequence: CSVSTGSSTDTQYF.

The V call is TRBV2, the J call TRBJ2-5; 7 bases fit TRBD1. Germline-derived CDR1 and CDR2 are SNHLY and FYNNEI. V was clipped by 6 bases and J by 2 bases; unmatched bases: 6. The CDR3 is 14 residues long. CDR3 in amino acids: CASRAGTVQETQYF. CDR3 bases: TGTGCCAGCAGAGCCGGGACAGTTCAAGAGACCCAGTACTTC.

V usage is TRBV7-9 and J usage is TRBJ2-3, with no clear D. Per the germline V gene, CDR1 is SEHNR and CDR2 is FQNEAQ (reference sequence). Between the trimmed V and J ends, which lost 5 bases and 2 bases, there was a span of 8 bases. The CDR3 covers 13 residues. The CDR3 here is CASSPSNTDTQYF. The DNA for the CDR3 is TGTGCCAGCAGCCCGAGCAACACAGATACGCAGTATTTT.